A selection of T cell receptor beta chains follows, all from one sample in a study of blood T cell repertoires in COVID-19. Data came from immunoSEQ multiplex PCR; TCRdb stores just in-frame clones and leaves some out. The sample shows 100,000 to 150,000 clones, 88% of them seen only once. Sequencing input: peripheral blood. These receptors were obtained from a human donor in a cohort sampled during active COVID-19. CDR3s include the opening cysteine and the closing phenylalanine or tryptophan. The D gene is left open where the match is weak. Some rows mark clone size as missing; the rest say once, few, many or name a class of expanded clone.

>TRBD2|TRBV3-1/TRBV3-2|once|TRBJ2-7
CASSQALAGRASYEQYF
TGTGCCAGCAGCCAAGCCCTAGCGGGCCGAGCTTCCTACGAGCAGTACTTC
>TRBD1|TRBV5-4|.|TRBJ2-1
CASSTGQGGAVGNEQFF
TGTGCCAGCAGCACTGGACAGGGGGGCGCAGTGGGCAATGAGCAGTTCTTC
>.|TRBV3-1/TRBV3-2|once|TRBJ2-3
CASRRRPGSTDTQYF
TGTGCCAGCAGACGACGCCCGGGGAGCACAGATACGCAGTATTTT
>TRBD2|TRBV6-4|once|TRBJ2-1
CASSVSGGYRGQFF
TGTGCCAGCAGTGTGAGCGGGGGGTACAGGGGGCAGTTCTTC
>TRBD1|TRBV6-6|once|TRBJ1-3
CASRSPDRASGNTIYF
TGTGCCAGCAGATCCCCGGACAGGGCCTCTGGAAACACCATATATTTT
>TRBD1|TRBV7-9|once|TRBJ2-2
CASRTTGGWTGELFF
TGTGCCAGCAGAACGACAGGGGGCTGGACCGGGGAGCTGTTTTTT
>.|TRBV24-1|few|TRBJ2-3
CATSDGGLTDTQYF
TGTGCCACCAGTGATGGGGGCCTCACAGATACGCAGTATTTT
>TRBD2|TRBV11-2|.|TRBJ2-3
CASSILAGVPDTQYF
TGTGCCAGCAGCATATTAGCGGGAGTACCAGATACGCAGTATTTT
>TRBD1|TRBV7-6|.|TRBJ2-3
CASSLGQGALTDTQYF
TGTGCCAGCAGCTTAGGACAGGGGGCGCTTACAGATACGCAGTATTTT
>.|TRBV5-4|once|TRBJ1-1
CASSDGGLNTEAFF
TGTGCCAGCAGCGACGGGGGGCTGAACACTGAAGCTTTCTTT
>.|TRBV2|.|TRBJ1-6
CASSSGSPLHF
TGTGCCAGCAGTTCAGGATCACCCCTCCACTTT
>TRBD1|TRBV6-4|.|TRBJ2-4
CASGRTGEDIQYF
TGTGCCAGCGGAAGGACAGGGGAGGACATTCAGTACTTC
>TRBD1|TRBV5-1|few|TRBJ2-1
CASSSDRGFLYNEQFF
TGCGCCAGCAGCTCGGACAGGGGCTTTCTTTACAATGAGCAGTTCTTC